This T cell receptor (beta chain) was profiled in a study of metastatic and nonmetastatic thyroid tumors. On the study more broadly: Thyroid patients, malignant and benign, had repertoires compared across blood and tumor or nodule tissue.

Nobody among the patients had been given any treatment before thyroid surgery. Study results and limitations: Within blood and tumor, benign nodules reportedly had significantly lower TCR beta diversity than malignant thyroid tumors did.

Points on this clone: Its target is unknown. This may be a read error, as it is one base from a much larger clone. Distinct nucleotide sequences in the sample also encode this CDR3.

Trimming took 6 bases from V and 7 from J, leaving 10 bases between them. The CDR3 sequence is 11 residues long. Germline-derived CDR1 and CDR2 are MNHNS and SASEGT. In the original processing: CDR3 differences across clinicopathological groups were used to build a distant-metastasis classifier for papillary thyroid cancer. TCRdb re-clonotyped the PCR reads via MiXCR. The V and J calls and clone size are TCRdb's, not the authors'. This sample has about 50,000 clones, with approximately 22% found just once. The clonotype was recovered from a female donor with papillary thyroid cancer or a benign thyroid nodule (not recorded which). Some clones in this sample may be carry-over from other donors' samples. This rearrangement joins TRBV6-1 to TRBJ2-7; the D is unclear. Sequencing input: blood. CDR3 sequence (DNA): TGTGCCAGCAGCTCTGTCGGAGAGCAGTACTTC. Translation gives CASSSVGEQYF.